This entry concerns a single T cell receptor beta chain. As yet, its antigen is unknown. Any gene name here is a mouse gene name. Read coverage stops 1 residue before the CDR3 terminus; the germline J gene supplies the remainder. The germline V gene has CDR1 NSHNY and CDR2 SYGAGN. The CDR3 consists of 14 residues. The V and J ends lost 0 bases and 8 bases respectively, with 15 bases between them. The time point denotes: mouse harvest day 14 after allogeneic transplant. Mouse grafts combined 10^7 T-cell-depleted bone marrow cells with 10^6 splenic CD5+ T cells. This mouse GVHD model was MHC-mismatched B6 to BALB/c, profiled day 7 or 14. Here immunoSEQ multiplex PCR was the method, and the copy in TCRdb shows in-frame clones only, minus some. In the table there are about 5,700 clones, 45% of which are singletons. This entry comes from a study of tissue T cells after allogeneic stem cell transplantation. Whole-study findings and limits: Only a limited share of tissue TCRs appeared in blood or spleen. TCR repertoires tracked anatomic similarity, regardless of disease or transplant status. Limitations included a small, clinically heterogeneous cohort and limited sampling depth.

The rearrangement joins TRBV13-1 to TRBJ2-7; maybe TRBD2 (6 bases). The sample comprised gut tissue. The TCR originated in a female BALB/c mouse given C57BL/6 T cells with graft-versus-host disease after an allogeneic hematopoietic cell transplant. CDR3 bases read: TGTGCCAGCAGTGATGCATTGGGGGTTGGGAAACAGTAC. It codes for CASSDALGVGKQY. The whole CDR3 protein is CASSDALGVGKQYF.